Below, 24 T cell receptor beta chains from the same sample are listed, as sequenced in a study of chemoradiotherapy in HPV16-positive cancers. Measured with immunoSEQ multiplex PCR; TCRdb has only the in-frame clones, and not every one. The sample contains roughly 5,000 clones, approximately 80% of which appear only once. The specimen was tumor tissue, collected from a patient who underwent chemoradiotherapy. Source of these receptors: a human donor with HPV-associated anogenital cancer.

This clone showed up just a few times. The rearrangement uses TRBV15 and TRBJ2-3; 9 bases match TRBD1. Trimming cost V 5 bases and J 0 bases; bases outside gene matches: 3. The length of the CDR3 is 15 residues. The germline V gene encodes CDR1 LNHNV and CDR2 YYDKDF (reference sequence). The CDR3: CATSEGTGSTDTQYF. The CDR3 DNA reads as TGTGCCACCAGCGAGGGGACAGGGAGCACAGATACGCAGTATTTT.

This chain links TRBV19 with TRBJ1-2; 7 positions agree with TRBD1. Per the germline V gene, CDR1 is LNHDA and CDR2 is SQIVND (reference sequence). This CDR3 region has 12 residues. V gave up 5 bases and J gave up 8 bases; unmatched junction bases: 5. The CDR3 DNA follows: TGTGCCAGTAGTCAGGGGGGGCGAGGCTACACCTTC. Translated, it gives CASSQGGRGYTF.

This clone has just a few counts. V usage is TRBV27 and J usage is TRBJ1-5; 11 nucleotides match TRBD1. There are 15 residues in the CDR3. V lost 3 bases and J lost 5; bases outside the gene matches: 3. Germline assignment: CDR1 MNHEY and CDR2 SMNVEV (reference sequence). Here the CDR3 reads CASSLGQGGDQPQHF. The CDR3 coding sequence is TGTGCCAGCAGTTTGGGACAGGGGGGCGATCAGCCCCAGCATTTT.

A few counts support this clone. This chain connects TRBV9 to TRBJ1-6; unclear D gene. Trimming shortened V by 1 base and J by 8 bases, and 10 bases separated the two germline ends. The CDR3 has 14 amino acids. Germline loops: CDR1 SGDLS, CDR2 YYNGEE. CDR3 amino acids: CASSVNSVDSPLHF. CDR3 DNA sequence: TGTGCCAGCAGCGTAAATTCGGTCGATTCACCCCTCCACTTT.

The V gene is TRBV10-3, the J gene TRBJ2-2; maybe TRBD2 (5 bases). Germline CDR1 and CDR2: ENHRY and SYGVKD. The germline V and J ends were trimmed by 2 bases and 4 bases, with 8 bases remaining between them. This CDR3 is 14 amino acids long. As DNA, the CDR3 is TGTGCCATCAGTGAGGGACTGGGCACCGGGGAGCTGTTTTTT. Its protein product is CAISEGLGTGELFF.

Relative to its sample, this clone is large. This rearrangement joins TRBV2 to TRBJ1-1; unclear D gene. V gave up 6 bases and J gave up 8 bases, with 13 bases separating them. Germline values: CDR1 SNHLY, CDR2 FYNNEI. The CDR3 spans 12 residues. The CDR3 is CASRAHSGEAFF. DNA for the CDR3: TGTGCCAGCAGGGCACACAGTGGCGAAGCTTTCTTT.

V is TRBV5-1 and J is TRBJ2-1; 7 positions agree with TRBD2. With V trimmed by 0 bases and J by 1 base, 7 bases remained unmatched. Germline V gives CDR1 SGHRS, CDR2 YFSETQ. The CDR3 sequence is 17 residues long. The CDR3 nucleotides read TGCGCCAGCAGCTTGGTAGCTAGCGGTACTTCCTACAATGAGCAGTTCTTC. It translates to CASSLVASGTSYNEQFF. Together with reference TRBV5-1 and TRBJ2-1, the CDR3 gives the full variable domain: KAGVTQTPRYLIKTRGQQVTLSCSPISGHRSVSWYQQTPGQGLQFLFEYFSETQRNKGNFPGRFSGRQFSNSRSEMNVSTLELGDSALYLCASSLVASGTSYNEQFFGPGTRLTVL.

This clone is large. This chain uses TRBV5-8 with TRBJ1-1, with D uncertain. The CDR3 sequence is 13 residues long. V was cut by 0 bases and J by 1 base, with 4 bases left in between. Germline CDR1 reads SGHTS; CDR2 reads YDEGEE. Here the CDR3 reads CASSLGGNTEAFF. In nucleotides, the CDR3 is TGTGCCAGCAGCTTGGGCGGGAACACTGAAGCTTTCTTT.

The V and J genes are TRBV11-2 and TRBJ2-2, with 10 nucleotides matching TRBD1. J lost 4 bases, V lost 4 bases, and 3 bases had no gene match. Looked up from germline, CDR1 is SGHAT and CDR2 is FQNNGV. This CDR3 spans 15 amino acids. CDR3 residues: CASSSRQGATGELFF. The CDR3 coding sequence is TGTGCCAGCAGCTCGAGACAGGGGGCCACCGGGGAGCTGTTTTTT.

The rearrangement uses TRBV5-1 and TRBJ2-2, with D possibly called TRBD1 or TRBD2 (5 bases each). The V end lost 2 bases, the J end lost 4 bases, and 9 bases lay between the germline ends. Germline V gene sequence: CDR1 SGHRS, CDR2 YFSETQ. The CDR3 length is 14 residues. This chain's CDR3 is CASSLRGVTGELFF. The CDR3 bases are TGCGCCAGCAGCTTAAGGGGAGTCACCGGGGAGCTGTTTTTT.

The CDR3 protein is CASSGGPTSGGKSSYEQYF. The CDR3 nucleotides read TGCGCCAGCAGCGGGGGGCCGACTAGCGGGGGGAAAAGCTCCTACGAGCAGTACTTC. The chain is built from TRBV5-1 and TRBJ2-7; 13 nucleotides align to TRBD2. This CDR3 contains 19 residues. Germline V gene lookup returns CDR1 SGHRS and CDR2 YFSETQ. V gave up 4 bases and J gave up 0 bases; unmatched junction bases: 13.

CDR3 DNA: TGCGCCAGCAGCCAAGATTTGCGGGGCTACACCTTC. Amino acid sequence: CASSQDLRGYTF. The chain uses TRBV4-1 and TRBJ1-2; D uncertain. The CDR3 loop spans 12 amino acids. V gave up 0 bases and J gave up 8 bases, with 7 bases separating them. The germline V gene has CDR1 MGHRA and CDR2 YSYEKL.

The rearrangement joins TRBV6-1 to TRBJ2-2, with TRBD1 as a possible D gene (5 bases). CDR1 is MNHNS, CDR2 SASEGT, per germline. The V gene lost 0 bases and the J gene lost 4 bases, with 12 bases spanning the gap. This CDR3 region has 16 residues. CDR3 amino acids: CASSEAWQGSTGELFF. The CDR3 DNA sequence: TGTGCCAGCAGTGAAGCCTGGCAGGGCAGCACCGGGGAGCTGTTTTTT.

This clone has just one count. The chain links TRBV19 to TRBJ1-4; weak D call: TRBD1 (5 bases). The CDR3 has 14 amino acids. Trimming removed 6 bases at V and 6 bases at J, with 14 bases between. Germline V gene lookup returns CDR1 LNHDA and CDR2 SQIVND (reference sequence). This CDR3 is CASRPGRQYEKLFF. DNA for the CDR3: TGTGCCAGTAGGCCGGGACGGCAGTATGAAAAACTGTTTTTT. Looking up the rest from reference TRBV19 and TRBJ1-4 gives the full variable domain: DGGITQSPKYLFRKEGQNVTLSCEQNLNHDAMYWYRQDPGQGLRLIYYSQIVNDFQKGDIAEGYSVSREKKESFPLTVTSAQKNPTAFYLCASRPGRQYEKLFFGSGTQLSVL.

This clone was counted a single time. The genes are TRBV7-9 and TRBJ1-2, with TRBD1 identical over 10 bases. This CDR3 contains 15 residues. Germline CDR1 is SEHNR and CDR2 is FQNEAQ (reference sequence). V lost 1 base, J lost 4 bases, and 3 bases stayed unmatched. In DNA form, the CDR3 reads TGTGCCAGCAGCTTAGGCGGGACAGGGGCCTATGGCTACACCTTC. It is translated as CASSLGGTGAYGYTF. Variable domain in full (rest from reference TRBV7-9 and TRBJ1-2): DTGVSQNPRHKITKRGQNVTFRCDPISEHNRLYWYRQTLGQGPEFLTYFQNEAQLEKSRLLSDRFSAERPKGSFSTLEIQRTEQGDSAMYLCASSLGGTGAYGYTFGSGTRLTVV.

This chain connects TRBV5-5 to TRBJ2-3, with 9 bases lining up with TRBD1. V dropped 4 bases and J dropped 3; count of bases not matched to a gene: 12. The CDR3 consists of 17 residues. Germline values: CDR1 SGHKS, CDR2 YYEKEE (reference sequence). CDR3 bases: TGTGCCAGCAGCCCCTACTGGACAGGGGTTATGACAGATACGCAGTATTTT. Translation: CASSPYWTGVMTDTQYF.

The chain has TRBV7-2 and TRBJ1-6; D might be TRBD1 (6 bases). Trimming took 5 bases from V and 3 from J, leaving 8 bases between them. Germline loops: CDR1 SGHTA, CDR2 FQGNSA. This CDR3 region has 14 residues. CDR3 DNA: TGTGCCAGCAGCCCAGGGGACTATAATTCACCCCTCCACTTT. Amino acids: CASSPGDYNSPLHF.

V is TRBV5-4 and J is TRBJ2-1; 7 nucleotides match TRBD1. CDR3 length equals 14 residues. Per germline, CDR1 SGHNT and CDR2 YYREEE (reference sequence). After removal of 6 bases from V and 3 bases from J, the junction contained 6 bases not matched to a gene. The CDR3 spells CASTTGADYNEQFF. The CDR3 region has the DNA TGTGCCAGCACCACAGGGGCGGACTACAATGAGCAGTTCTTC.

In its sample, this clone was seen a few times. This chain joins TRBV7-9 and TRBJ1-2; the D is unclear. The CDR3 covers 13 residues. V lost 5 bases to trimming and J lost 8 bases, with 15 bases between them. The germline V gene has CDR1 SEHNR and CDR2 FQNEAQ (reference sequence). The CDR3 loop is CASSLGAGSGYTF. The DNA of the CDR3 is TGTGCCAGCAGCCTCGGAGCGGGGAGCGGCTACACCTTC. The whole variable domain, remainder taken from reference TRBV7-9 and TRBJ1-2, is DTGVSQNPRHKITKRGQNVTFRCDPISEHNRLYWYRQTLGQGPEFLTYFQNEAQLEKSRLLSDRFSAERPKGSFSTLEIQRTEQGDSAMYLCASSLGAGSGYTFGSGTRLTVV.

This clone occurred a few times. This rearrangement joins TRBV6-6 to TRBJ1-1; maybe TRBD1 (5 bases). Germline V gene data show CDR1 as MNHNY and CDR2 as SVGAGI (reference sequence). V gave up 2 bases and J gave up 1 base, with 8 bases separating them. The CDR3 is 14 residues long. Here the CDR3 DNA reads TGTGCCAGCAGTTACCTCGGACAGAACACTGAAGCTTTCTTT. Translated: CASSYLGQNTEAFF.

V usage is TRBV30 and J usage is TRBJ1-6; TRBD1 matches 7 bases. Germline-derived CDR1 and CDR2 are GTSNPN and SVGIG (reference sequence). Germline trimming cut 0 bases from V and 7 bases from J; bases unmatched to any gene: 9. The CDR3 has 16 amino acids. The CDR3 here is CAWSVEGASLNSPLHF. The CDR3 DNA follows: TGTGCCTGGAGTGTTGAGGGGGCGTCTCTAAATTCACCCCTCCACTTT.

The rearrangement joins TRBV7-9 to TRBJ1-2; 7 bases align to TRBD1. The trim removed 2 bases at V and 8 bases at J, leaving 5 bases unmatched. Germline V gene sequence: CDR1 SEHNR, CDR2 FQNEAQ (reference sequence). The CDR3 totals 13 residues. The CDR3 nucleotides are TGTGCCAGCAGCTTACAGACAGGGTTCGGCTACACCTTC. Its protein product is CASSLQTGFGYTF.

V and J are TRBV30 and TRBJ2-7; tentatively, D is TRBD2 (6 bases). V was pared by 2 bases and J by 1 base, with 21 bases between. CDR3 length equals 17 residues. CDR1 is GTSNPN and CDR2 is SVGIG in the germline V gene (reference sequence). CDR3: CAWSPRGTSSRSYEQYF. CDR3 sequence (DNA): TGTGCCTGGAGTCCACGGGGGACGTCCAGTAGGTCCTACGAGCAGTACTTC.

This clone was observed a single time. The J gene is TRBJ1-1, the V gene TRBV19; D not certain. Trimming took 5 bases from V and 4 from J, leaving 11 bases between them. This CDR3 spans 13 amino acids. CDR1 is LNHDA and CDR2 is SQIVND in the germline V gene (reference sequence). As DNA, the CDR3 is TGTGCCAGTAGTGAGGATTGGGGCACTGAAGCTTTCTTT. Amino acid sequence: CASSEDWGTEAFF.